This note documents a single T cell receptor beta chain sequence. Method: immunoSEQ multiplex PCR; TCRdb's copy keeps in-frame clones and lacks some. Of under 45,000 clones in the sample, approximately 94% are singletons; the top ten hold more than 0.35%. This sample was included in a study of T cell changes during pregnancy in multiple sclerosis. The CDR3 length is 15 residues. Germline loops: CDR1 SGHRS, CDR2 YFSETQ. Between the trimmed V and J ends, which lost 0 bases and 2 bases, there was a span of 6 bases. V usage is TRBV5-1 and J usage is TRBJ1-6; D not resolved. The sequence came from a female donor with multiple sclerosis, enrolled in a pregnancy study. The sequenced sample was CD4+ T cells from peripheral blood mononuclear cells, obtained after pregnancy. The CDR3 here is CASSLDQAYNSPLHF. The CDR3 DNA is TGCGCCAGCAGCTTGGACCAGGCCTATAATTCACCCCTCCACTTT.